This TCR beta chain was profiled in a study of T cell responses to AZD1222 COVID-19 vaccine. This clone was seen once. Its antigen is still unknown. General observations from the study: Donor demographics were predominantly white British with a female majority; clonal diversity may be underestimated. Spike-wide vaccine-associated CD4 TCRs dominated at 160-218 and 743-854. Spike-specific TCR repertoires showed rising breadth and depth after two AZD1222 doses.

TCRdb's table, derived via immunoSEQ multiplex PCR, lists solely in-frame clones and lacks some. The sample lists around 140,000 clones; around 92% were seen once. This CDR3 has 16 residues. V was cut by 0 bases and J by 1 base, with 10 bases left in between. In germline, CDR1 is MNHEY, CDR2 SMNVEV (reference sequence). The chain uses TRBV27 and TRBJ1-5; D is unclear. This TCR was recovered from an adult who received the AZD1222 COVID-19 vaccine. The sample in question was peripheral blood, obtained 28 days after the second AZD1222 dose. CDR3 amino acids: CASSLSIKGSNQPQHF. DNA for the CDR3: TGTGCCAGCAGTTTATCGATAAAGGGCAGCAATCAGCCCCAGCATTTT.